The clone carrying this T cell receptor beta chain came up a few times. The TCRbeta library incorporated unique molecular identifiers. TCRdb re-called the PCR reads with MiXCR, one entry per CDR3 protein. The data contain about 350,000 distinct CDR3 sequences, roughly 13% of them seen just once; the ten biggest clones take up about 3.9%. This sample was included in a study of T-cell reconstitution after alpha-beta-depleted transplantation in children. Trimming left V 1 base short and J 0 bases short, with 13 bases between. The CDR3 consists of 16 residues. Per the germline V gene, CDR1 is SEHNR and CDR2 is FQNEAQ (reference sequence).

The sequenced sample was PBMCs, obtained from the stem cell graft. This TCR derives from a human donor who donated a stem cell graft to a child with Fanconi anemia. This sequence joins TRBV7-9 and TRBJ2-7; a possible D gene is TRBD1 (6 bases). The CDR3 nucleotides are TGTGCCAGCAGCTTAGGGTGGACAGAGAGCTCCTACGAGCAGTACTTC. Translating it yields CASSLGWTESSYEQYF.